Listed below are T cell receptor beta chains from one sample, sequenced in a study of cytomegalovirus exposure and HLA in healthy donors. Sequenced by immunoSEQ multiplex PCR; TCRdb stores in-frame clones only, minus some. Of more than 90,000 clones listed, over 60% were seen once; the top ten hold 7.5% to 9%. The material sequenced was PBMCs. Source of these receptors: a female donor in good health and CMV-seronegative. The CDR3 runs from the conserved cysteine through the conserved F or W. The D gene is left open where the match is weak. Clone size, where shown, is once, few, many, or a class for clones that have expanded.

>TRBV19|TRBJ1-2|.|once
TGTGCCAGTCAAACCGGGACAAGATCCTATGGTGGCTACACCTTC
CASQTGTRSYGGYTF
>TRBV27|TRBJ2-1|.|.
TGTGCCAGCAGTTCCGGGACTGTCGGTGGGGAGCAGTTCTTC
CASSSGTVGGEQFF
>TRBV9|TRBJ1-1|.|.
TGTGCCAGCAGCGTAAATCCCGGTATGAACACTGAAGCTTTCTTT
CASSVNPGMNTEAFF
>TRBV2|TRBJ2-5|TRBD1|once
TGTGCCAGCAGTGAAATTGGGACAGAGGGAGAGACCCAGTACTTC
CASSEIGTEGETQYF
>TRBV15|TRBJ1-5|.|.
TGTGCCACCAGCAGAAGCGATCAGCCCCAGCATTTT
CATSRSDQPQHF
>TRBV5-1|TRBJ2-3|TRBD2|.
TGCGCCAGCAGCTCTAGCGGGGTTAGCACAGATACGCAGTATTTT
CASSSSGVSTDTQYF
>TRBV30|TRBJ2-7|.|.
TGTGCCTCGGAGGGGTTCGTTGACGAGCAGTACTTC
CASEGFVDEQYF
>TRBV7-6|TRBJ2-2|.|few
TGTGCCAGCAGCTCAGGTTGGACCGGGGCCGGGGAGCTGTTTTTT
CASSSGWTGAGELFF
>TRBV7-6|TRBJ2-2|.|.
TGTGCCAGCAGCCTATGGGGCCAACTGTTCACCGGGGAGCTGTTTTTT
CASSLWGQLFTGELFF
>TRBV28|TRBJ2-3|TRBD1|few
TGTGCCAGCAGTTTGACAGGGGGGAAGTATTTT
CASSLTGGKYF
>TRBV19|TRBJ1-2|.|few
TGTGCCATCCAGACAGCAAACTATGGCTACACCTTC
CAIQTANYGYTF
>TRBV6-1|TRBJ1-1|.|.
TGTGCCAGCAGTGAAGCCGGGGGAACTGAAGCTTTCTTT
CASSEAGGTEAFF
>TRBV18|TRBJ1-2|.|.
TGTGCCAGCTCACCCGTGATGGAGGAAATATATGGCTACACCTTC
CASSPVMEEIYGYTF
>TRBV29-1|TRBJ2-1|.|.
TGCAGCGTTGAAGGTGGGGTAGCGGATGAGCAGTTCTTC
CSVEGGVADEQFF
>TRBV27|TRBJ2-1|.|.
TGTGCCAGCAGGGCAGGGGGGTCCCACAATGAGCAGTTCTTC
CASRAGGSHNEQFF
>TRBV13|TRBJ2-3|TRBD2|.
TGTGCCAGCAGCTTACCTCTGACTAGCGGGAGTACAGATACGCAGTATTTT
CASSLPLTSGSTDTQYF
>TRBV5-1|TRBJ1-2|TRBD1|once
TGCGCCACCCGTCGGGGGACAGACTATGGCTACACCTTC
CATRRGTDYGYTF
>TRBV6-1|TRBJ1-1|.|few
TGTGCCAGCAGTGACAGGTACACTGAAGCTTTCTTT
CASSDRYTEAFF
>TRBV4-3|TRBJ2-1|.|.
TGCGCCAGCAGCCAAGATGCGAGGAGGAGCTCCTACAATGAGCAGTTCTTC
CASSQDARRSSYNEQFF
>TRBV5-1|TRBJ2-1|TRBD2|.
TGCGCCAGCAGCTTACTAGCGGGGGGGCCGGGTGAGCAGTTCTTC
CASSLLAGGPGEQFF
>TRBV4-1|TRBJ2-7|.|.
TGCGCCAGCAGACCTAGGGTGACAGCCTACGAGCAGTACTTC
CASRPRVTAYEQYF
>TRBV7-9|TRBJ1-5|.|once
TGTGCCAGCAGCTTTTCCCGTGATCAGCCCCAGCATTTT
CASSFSRDQPQHF
>TRBV7-8|TRBJ2-2|.|.
TGTGCCAGCAGCTTTTCAGGGAACACCGGGGAGCTGTTTTTT
CASSFSGNTGELFF
>TRBV5-1|TRBJ2-5|TRBD1|.
TGCGCCAGCAGCCTCCCGACAGGGTCCCAAGAGACCCAGTACTTC
CASSLPTGSQETQYF
>TRBV15|TRBJ2-7|TRBD1|once
TGTGCCACCAGCAGTCCCGACAGGGGCCCCTACGAGCAGTACTTC
CATSSPDRGPYEQYF
>TRBV21-1|TRBJ1-5|.|.
TGTGCCAGCAGCAAATGGCCCTCACAGGGAACCAGCAATCAGCCCCAGCATTTT
CASSKWPSQGTSNQPQHF
>TRBV7-7|TRBJ1-1|.|.
TGTGCCCCCGGACAGAACACTGAAGCTTTCTTT
CAPGQNTEAFF
>TRBV15|TRBJ2-2|.|once
TGTGCCACCATACAGGGATACACCGGGGAGCTGTTTTTT
CATIQGYTGELFF
>TRBV7-2|TRBJ2-1|TRBD2|few
TGTGCCAGCAGCCTGGGGGGGAGCGCGGGAGGTTACAATGAGCAGTTCTTC
CASSLGGSAGGYNEQFF
>TRBV5-4|TRBJ1-1|.|.
TGTGCCAGCAGCTTGGTTGGCCAGTCGAACACTGAAGCTTTCTTT
CASSLVGQSNTEAFF
>TRBV7-3|TRBJ2-2|TRBD2|.
TGTGCCAGCAGCCCGATAGCGGGGGGCGGCACCGGGGAGCTGTTTTTT
CASSPIAGGGTGELFF
>TRBV5-1|TRBJ2-1|TRBD1|.
TGCGCCAGCAGCTCCGGGACAGGGTCCTACAATGAGCAGTTCTTC
CASSSGTGSYNEQFF
>TRBV6-5|TRBJ2-1|TRBD2|.
TGTGCCAGCAGTTTGGGGGGGACCGCCAATGAGCAGTTCTTC
CASSLGGTANEQFF
>TRBV5-1|TRBJ2-3|TRBD1|.
TGCGCCAGCAGCTTCACCGGGACAGGGGGAACAGATACGCAGTATTTT
CASSFTGTGGTDTQYF
>TRBV27|TRBJ1-1|TRBD1|.
TGTGCCAGCAGTTTATTCAGGGGGGATATACAGGCTTTCTTT
CASSLFRGDIQAFF
>TRBV6-1|TRBJ1-2|TRBD1|.
TGTGCCAGCAGTGCCGGGACAGCCGGCTACACCTTC
CASSAGTAGYTF
>TRBV28|TRBJ1-6|.|once
TGTGCCAGCACCCCTTTTTCGGGTTCACCCCTCCACTTT
CASTPFSGSPLHF
>TRBV5-1|TRBJ2-7|.|.
TGCGCCAGCAGCCTGCCCGGGGGGAGGGGGGCCTACGAGCAGTACTTC
CASSLPGGRGAYEQYF
>TRBV2|TRBJ2-4|TRBD2|.
TGTGCCAGCAGTGAAGGGCTAGCGGGGGTCAAAAACATTCAGTACTTC
CASSEGLAGVKNIQYF
>TRBV30|TRBJ2-5|.|.
TGTGCCTGGAGCCTTACTAGCTACCAAGAGACCCAGTACTTC
CAWSLTSYQETQYF
>TRBV6-5|TRBJ1-3|TRBD1|.
TGTGCCAGCAGCCCTGACAGGGTTCGTGGGAACACCATATATTTT
CASSPDRVRGNTIYF
>TRBV6-1|TRBJ2-3|.|.
TGTGCCAGCAGGCGTCAGGGGCCGCGGTCGGATACGCAGTATTTT
CASRRQGPRSDTQYF
>TRBV7-3|TRBJ2-1|TRBD2|.
TGTGCCAGCAGCCTCACTAGCGGGAGAACTAACAATGAGCAGTTCTTC
CASSLTSGRTNNEQFF
>TRBV9|TRBJ2-7|.|.
TGTGCCAGCAGTATCCTTGAGTACGAGCAGTACTTC
CASSILEYEQYF
>TRBV5-5|TRBJ2-5|TRBD1|.
TGTGCCAGCAGCTCCGGGACAGGCTTTTCTGGGACCCAGTACTTC
CASSSGTGFSGTQYF
>TRBV2|TRBJ2-7|.|.
TGTGCCAGCGCTACCTACGAGCAGTACTTC
CASATYEQYF
>TRBV30|TRBJ1-1|.|.
TGTGCCTGGAGTACAGCTATGAACACTGAAGCTTTCTTT
CAWSTAMNTEAFF
>TRBV7-2|TRBJ2-7|.|.
TGTGCCAGCAGCCAGGTGGCTGGCGAGCAGTACTTC
CASSQVAGEQYF
>TRBV9|TRBJ2-3|.|once
TGTGCCAGCAGCGTAGAAAGGGGCCGCCTCACAGATACGCAGTATTTT
CASSVERGRLTDTQYF
>TRBV28|TRBJ2-2|.|few
TGTGCCAGCAGTCAGGGGGGCCGGTGGGAGCTGTTTTTT
CASSQGGRWELFF